The next 28 T cell receptor beta chains were all read from a single sample in a study of cytomegalovirus exposure and HLA in healthy donors. A multiplex PCR was run with 60 Vbeta primers and 13 Jbeta primers. Assay used: immunoSEQ multiplex PCR; TCRdb lists only in-frame clones, some missing. Among about 190,000 clones listed, approximately 75% were seen once. The specimen was PBMCs. Receptors originate from a man younger than 45 in good health and CMV-seropositive.

J is TRBJ1-4 and V is TRBV6-5, with TRBD1 matching over 8 bases. The CDR3 length is 15 residues. After removal of 4 bases from V and 5 bases from J, the junction contained 6 bases not matched to a gene. Germline-derived CDR1 and CDR2 are MNHEY and SVGAGI. The CDR3 sequence is CASSLSRGPNEKLFF. The CDR3 coding sequence is TGTGCCAGCAGTTTATCCAGGGGGCCGAATGAAAAACTGTTTTTT.

The gene calls are TRBV7-2 and TRBJ2-5; TRBD1 agrees at 8 bases. The J call may be in error: the DNA end matches TRBJ2-7 better. Germline CDR1 reads SGHTA; CDR2 reads FQGNSA. The CDR3 contains 16 residues. Here the CDR3 reads CASSLGGTGSTYEQYF. The DNA of the CDR3 is TGTGCCAGCAGCTTAGGAGGGACAGGTTCCACCTACGAGCAGTACTTC.

The chain has TRBV5-1 and TRBJ2-7; no definite D call. V was pared by 0 bases and J by 0 bases, with 10 bases between. This CDR3 is 15 amino acids long. Looked up from germline, CDR1 is SGHRS and CDR2 is YFSETQ. CDR3 sequence reads: CASSLGLGSSYEQYF. The DNA of the CDR3 is TGCGCCAGCAGCTTGGGGCTAGGCTCCTCCTACGAGCAGTACTTC.

V and J are TRBV7-8 and TRBJ2-2; a possible D gene is TRBD2 (5 bases). Germline V gene sequence: CDR1 SGHVS, CDR2 FQNEAQ. Trimming shortened V by 4 bases and J by 7 bases, and 13 bases separated the two germline ends. The length of the CDR3 is 14 residues. The CDR3 sequence: CASSSAVMSGELFF. CDR3 in DNA: TGTGCCAGCAGCTCAGCGGTGATGAGCGGGGAGCTGTTTTTT. Based on the CDR3 plus reference TRBV7-8 and TRBJ2-2, the full variable domain is GAGVSQSPRYKVAKRGQDVALRCDPISGHVSLFWYQQALGQGPEFLTYFQNEAQLDKSGLPSDRFFAERPEGSVSTLKIQRTQQEDSAVYLCASSSAVMSGELFFGEGSRLTVL.

The genes are TRBV6-5 and TRBJ2-5; D gene uncertain. Trimming cost V 4 bases and J 5 bases, with 14 bases left between them. The CDR3 length is 14 residues. Germline lookup yields CDR1 MNHEY and CDR2 SVGAGI. The DNA of the CDR3 is TGTGCCAGCAGTTGGAGCTCCGCCGGGGAGACCCAGTACTTC. Its protein is CASSWSSAGETQYF.

The chain joins TRBV6-4 to TRBJ1-2; TRBD1 matches 7 bases. This CDR3 is 13 amino acids long. Per the germline V gene, CDR1 is MRHNA and CDR2 is SNTAGT. V trimming: 6 bases; J trimming: 5 bases; junction bases outside the gene matches: 6. CDR3 nucleotide sequence: TGTGCCAGCAGCTTACAGGGGACGTATGGCTACACCTTC. This gives the protein CASSLQGTYGYTF.

The chain uses TRBV7-9 and TRBJ1-5; weak D call: TRBD1 (6 bases). V lost 8 bases to trimming and J lost 4 bases, with 12 bases between them. Germline V gives CDR1 SEHNR, CDR2 FQNEAQ (reference sequence). This CDR3 is 13 amino acids long. CDR3 protein: CASARGGNQPQHF. The CDR3 DNA sequence: TGTGCCAGCGCAAGGGGGGGGAATCAGCCCCAGCATTTT.

V gene TRBV28 combines with J gene TRBJ2-3, with 7 bases lining up with TRBD2. Per the germline V gene, CDR1 is MDHEN and CDR2 is SYDVKM. J was trimmed by 2 bases and V by 4 bases; bases with no gene match: 9. This CDR3 spans 16 amino acids. CDR3 sequence: CASSSTAREFTDTQYF. The CDR3 coding sequence is TGTGCCAGCAGTTCAACCGCGCGGGAGTTCACAGATACGCAGTATTTT.

V usage is TRBV7-8 and J usage is TRBJ2-7, with D possibly being TRBD1 (6 bases). The V gene's germline CDR1 is SGHVS and CDR2 FQNEAQ. This CDR3 region has 13 residues. The V and J ends lost 8 bases and 2 bases respectively, with 13 bases between them. The CDR3 region is CASRDPGAYEQYF. CDR3 DNA sequence: TGTGCCAGCCGGGACCCAGGGGCCTACGAGCAGTACTTC.

The chain carries TRBV27 and TRBJ1-4; 7 nucleotides align to TRBD1. The germline gives CDR1 MNHEY, CDR2 SMNVEV (reference sequence). CDR3 length equals 13 residues. With 6 bases clipped from V and 8 bases from J, the junction kept 6 bases outside the gene matches. The CDR3 bases are TGTGCCAGCAGGAGACAGGGAGGAGAAAAACTGTTTTTT. It translates to CASRRQGGEKLFF.

This clone was seen just once. The chain employs TRBV19 and TRBJ2-5, with D perhaps matching TRBD2 (5 bases). The end of the DNA fits TRBJ2-7 better, so the J call may be wrong. The CDR3 totals 15 residues. Germline lookup yields CDR1 LNHDA and CDR2 SQIVND (reference sequence). The CDR3 is CASSIYNREGYEQYF. DNA of the CDR3: TGTGCCAGTAGTATATACAACCGGGAAGGATACGAGCAGTACTTC.

CDR3 nucleotide sequence: TGTGCCAGACAGGGGAGCGGCGGGGAGCTGTTTTTT. Amino acid sequence: CARQGSGGELFF. The rearrangement uses TRBV7-2 and TRBJ2-2; 7 bases map to TRBD1. CDR1 is SGHTA, CDR2 FQGNSA, per germline. Trimming removed 9 bases from V and 7 bases from J; junction bases left unmatched: 5. This CDR3 is 12 amino acids long.

The chain employs TRBV14 and TRBJ1-1; 11 bases agree with TRBD1. This CDR3 is built from 16 residues. The V segment lost 0 bases and the J segment 8 bases; nucleotides outside the gene matches: 8. In germline, CDR1 is SGHDN, CDR2 FVKESK. The CDR3 here is CASSQDRMGQGGEAFF. CDR3 bases: TGTGCCAGCAGCCAAGACCGTATGGGACAGGGGGGGGAAGCTTTCTTT.

The chain carries TRBV19 and TRBJ1-6, with unresolved D. Germline assignment: CDR1 LNHDA and CDR2 SQIVND (reference sequence). Between the trimmed V and J ends, which lost 3 bases and 9 bases, there was a span of 6 bases. The CDR3 has 12 amino acids. In nucleotides, the CDR3 is TGTGCCAGTAGTATGGAGGGTTCACCCCTCCACTTT. Its translation: CASSMEGSPLHF.

The V and J genes are TRBV14 and TRBJ1-2, with D uncertain. The CDR3 contains 13 residues. The ends were cut back, 3 bases at V and 3 bases at J, with 8 bases in the middle. Germline loops: CDR1 SGHDN, CDR2 FVKESK. CDR3 protein: CASSQTGYYGYTF. The CDR3 nucleotides are TGTGCCAGCAGCCAGACGGGATACTATGGCTACACCTTC.

The chain uses TRBV29-1 and TRBJ2-3; weak D call: TRBD2 (6 bases). Germline V gene lookup returns CDR1 SQVTM and CDR2 ANQGSEA. The CDR3 has 13 residues. Deletions cut 5 bases from V and 4 bases from J, with 13 bases between. CDR3 sequence: CSVFEAGSDTQYF. The CDR3 nucleotides are TGCAGCGTTTTCGAAGCGGGTTCAGATACGCAGTATTTT.

The chain couples TRBV30 to TRBJ2-1, with 13 nucleotides matching TRBD2. With V trimmed by 0 bases and J by 7 bases, 3 bases remained unmatched. Germline values: CDR1 GTSNPN, CDR2 SVGIG (reference sequence). The CDR3 runs 15 residues. CDR3 DNA sequence: TGTGCCTGGAGTGTACTGGGACTAGCGGGGAATGAGCAGTTCTTC. Protein product: CAWSVLGLAGNEQFF.

The rearrangement links TRBV27 to TRBJ2-1; 10 nucleotides match TRBD2. The J segment lost 0 bases and the V segment lost 2 bases, leaving 10 bases of the junction unmatched. In germline, CDR1 is MNHEY, CDR2 SMNVEV (reference sequence). The CDR3 loop spans 19 amino acids. The CDR3 loop is CASSLRSLAGVSSYNEQFF. CDR3 DNA sequence: TGTGCCAGCAGTTTAAGGAGTCTAGCGGGAGTGAGCTCCTACAATGAGCAGTTCTTC.

The chain is built from TRBV5-6 and TRBJ1-6; D gene uncertain. V lost 3 bases to trimming and J lost 7 bases, with 11 bases between them. The CDR3 length is 14 residues. Germline V CDR1 and CDR2: SGHDT, YYEEEE. The DNA for the CDR3 is TGTGCCAGCAGCTCGGGATTCGGCAATTCACCCCTCCACTTT. Protein sequence: CASSSGFGNSPLHF. Combining the CDR3 with reference TRBV5-6 and TRBJ1-6 gives the whole variable domain DAGVTQSPTHLIKTRGQQVTLRCSPKSGHDTVSWYQQALGQGPQFIFQYYEEEERQRGNFPDRFSGHQFPNYSSELNVNALLLGDSALYLCASSSGFGNSPLHFGNGTRLTVT.

This CDR3 is CASSFRGPPNEKLFF. The CDR3 bases are TGTGCCAGCAGCTTCAGGGGTCCCCCTAATGAAAAACTGTTTTTT. The chain carries TRBV7-9 and TRBJ1-4, with D possibly TRBD1 on 6 matching bases. This CDR3 is 15 amino acids long. Germline loops: CDR1 SEHNR, CDR2 FQNEAQ (reference sequence). V lost 3 bases and J 3 bases, leaving 11 bases between the germline ends.

The V call is TRBV7-8, the J call TRBJ1-4, with TRBD1 matching over 9 bases. V lost 5 bases, J lost 4 bases, and 5 bases stayed unmatched. The CDR3 is 15 amino acids. Germline V gene lookup returns CDR1 SGHVS and CDR2 FQNEAQ. DNA for the CDR3: TGTGCCAGCAGCGTCCGGACAGGGGATAATGAAAAACTGTTTTTT. Protein product: CASSVRTGDNEKLFF.

This chain connects TRBV30 to TRBJ1-3, with no clear D. With 1 base removed from V and 0 bases from J, the gap between germline ends came to 13 bases. The germline gives CDR1 GTSNPN, CDR2 SVGIG (reference sequence). CDR3 length equals 16 residues. The CDR3 DNA reads TGTGCCTGGAGTGGAGCAACGGGATTCTCTGGAAACACCATATATTTT. It translates to CAWSGATGFSGNTIYF.

This sequence joins TRBV28 and TRBJ1-2, with TRBD1 matching over 10 bases. Germline CDR1 and CDR2: MDHEN and SYDVKM. V shed 7 bases and J 8 bases; nucleotides not matched to a gene: 16. The CDR3 consists of 16 residues. The CDR3 reads CASTPGQGGRYWGYTF. In DNA form, the CDR3 reads TGTGCCAGCACCCCTGGACAGGGGGGGAGGTATTGGGGCTACACCTTC.

The chain recombines TRBV19 with TRBJ1-6, with D possibly matching TRBD1 (6 bases). The CDR3 is 14 amino acids. Germline V CDR1 and CDR2: LNHDA, SQIVND (reference sequence). V shed 6 bases and J shed 4 bases, with 10 bases lying between them. The CDR3 sequence: CASRLRGYNSPLHF. CDR3 sequence (DNA): TGTGCCAGTAGGCTAAGGGGGTATAATTCACCCCTCCACTTT.

This clone was recorded only once. J is TRBJ1-1 and V is TRBV5-8; 7 bases are a match to TRBD1. The CDR3 length is 15 residues. CDR1 is SGHTS and CDR2 is YDEGEE in the germline V gene. Trimming cost V 2 bases and J 4 bases; bases outside gene matches: 8. The chain's CDR3 is CASSFMTGSGTEAFF. The CDR3 DNA reads TGTGCCAGCAGCTTTATGACAGGGAGTGGCACTGAAGCTTTCTTT.

V is TRBV5-1 and J is TRBJ2-1; no clear D gene. The V gene's germline CDR1 is SGHRS and CDR2 YFSETQ. The CDR3 extends over 15 amino acids. V lost 0 bases to trimming and J lost 5 bases, with 12 bases between them. The CDR3 bases are TGCGCCAGCAGCTTGGCCTTGGCCACAGACAATGAGCAGTTCTTC. Its translation is CASSLALATDNEQFF.

The V and J genes are TRBV28 and TRBJ1-1; a possible D gene is TRBD1 (5 bases). Germline V gives CDR1 MDHEN, CDR2 SYDVKM. Trimming cost V 10 bases and J 1 base, with 19 bases left between them. CDR3 length: 15 residues. CDR3 DNA sequence: TGTGCCACCATTGAGGACACCGGCAGGAACACTGAAGCTTTCTTT. Translating gives CATIEDTGRNTEAFF.

This clone was seen just once. Germline and junction disagree at one end, which may indicate a read error. The chain links TRBV7-9 to TRBJ1-6, with no clear D. Germline V gene lookup returns CDR1 SEHNR and CDR2 FQNEAQ (reference sequence). The length of the CDR3 is 12 residues. The CDR3 here is CASSLAYGPPFF. Here the CDR3 DNA reads TGTGCCAGCAGCCTAGCCTATGGGCCGCCGTTCTTT.